The rows below give T cell receptor beta chains drawn from one sample of a study of blood T cell repertoires in COVID-19. Sequenced by immunoSEQ multiplex PCR; TCRdb stores in-frame clones only, minus some. The table lists more than 55,000 clones, 60% to 80% of them singletons. Input material: peripheral blood. Receptor source: a man between 60 and 75 years old with acute or convalescent COVID-19. Both conserved end residues are part of each CDR3. A D gene is named only where the DNA matches it firmly. Rows give clone size only sometimes, using once, few, many, or a class for an expanded clone.

v_call: TRBV9; clone_size: few; d_call: NA; j_call: TRBJ2-2; cdr3_nt: TGTGCCAGCAGCGGACACAGGGATACCGGGGAGCTGTTTTTT; cdr3_aa: CASSGHRDTGELFF
v_call: TRBV14; clone_size: NA; d_call: NA; j_call: TRBJ1-4; cdr3_nt: TGTGCCAGCAGCCGACACCGGGGTGAAAACCTGTTTTTT; cdr3_aa: CASSRHRGENLFF
v_call: TRBV19; clone_size: NA; d_call: NA; j_call: TRBJ2-2; cdr3_nt: TGTGCCAGTAACGAATACCGGGACATTAACACCGGGGAGCTGTTTTTT; cdr3_aa: CASNEYRDINTGELFF
v_call: TRBV7-9; clone_size: NA; d_call: TRBD1; j_call: TRBJ1-2; cdr3_nt: TGTGCCAGCATGGGTTGGGACAGTAGCTCAAATGGCTACACCTTC; cdr3_aa: CASMGWDSSSNGYTF
v_call: TRBV6-5; clone_size: NA; d_call: TRBD2; j_call: TRBJ2-3; cdr3_nt: TGTGCCAGCAGGGTAGCGGGGAGCACAGATACGCAGTATTTT; cdr3_aa: CASRVAGSTDTQYF
v_call: TRBV27; clone_size: NA; d_call: NA; j_call: TRBJ1-2; cdr3_nt: TGTGCCAGCAGTTTGGGGCCGACATTCCACTGGGGCTACACCTTC; cdr3_aa: CASSLGPTFHWGYTF
v_call: TRBV13; clone_size: NA; d_call: NA; j_call: TRBJ1-1; cdr3_nt: TGTGCCAGCAGCTTAACGGCAGGGAACACTGAAGCTTTCTTT; cdr3_aa: CASSLTAGNTEAFF
v_call: TRBV5-1; clone_size: NA; d_call: TRBD2; j_call: TRBJ2-3; cdr3_nt: TGCGCCAGCAGCTTAGCGAGCGGGGGAACAGATACGCAGTATTTT; cdr3_aa: CASSLASGGTDTQYF
v_call: TRBV4-1; clone_size: NA; d_call: TRBD2; j_call: TRBJ2-7; cdr3_nt: TGCGCCAGCAGCCCGAGATCCGGGCCCAACGAAAGACTAGCGGCCTACGAGCAGTACTTC; cdr3_aa: CASSPRSGPNERLAAYEQYF
v_call: TRBV7-8; clone_size: NA; d_call: NA; j_call: TRBJ1-4; cdr3_nt: TGTGCCAGCAGCTTAGGTTCGGGTGAAAAACTGTTTTTT; cdr3_aa: CASSLGSGEKLFF
v_call: TRBV5-1; clone_size: NA; d_call: NA; j_call: TRBJ1-4; cdr3_nt: TGCGCCAGCAGCTCAGGGGATGACAGTAATGAAAAACTGTTTTTT; cdr3_aa: CASSSGDDSNEKLFF
v_call: TRBV15; clone_size: NA; d_call: NA; j_call: TRBJ1-2; cdr3_nt: TGTGCCACCGTGCAGGGCGGCTACACCTTC; cdr3_aa: CATVQGGYTF
v_call: TRBV14; clone_size: NA; d_call: NA; j_call: TRBJ2-5; cdr3_nt: TGTGCCAGCAGCCAATACGTCTCGGGGGAGACCCAGTACTTC; cdr3_aa: CASSQYVSGETQYF
v_call: TRBV5-1; clone_size: NA; d_call: TRBD2; j_call: TRBJ2-5; cdr3_nt: TGCGCCAGCAGCATCTCATCCGGGACTAGCGGTGAGACCCAGTACTTC; cdr3_aa: CASSISSGTSGETQYF
v_call: TRBV7-2; clone_size: once; d_call: TRBD1; j_call: TRBJ1-3; cdr3_nt: TGTGCCAGCAGCTTAAACGGACAGGGGACCCTCTCTGGAAACACCATATATTTT; cdr3_aa: CASSLNGQGTLSGNTIYF
v_call: TRBV15; clone_size: many; d_call: NA; j_call: TRBJ2-1; cdr3_nt: TGTGCCACCCAGGAGGGGGCGTACAATGAGCAGTTCTTC; cdr3_aa: CATQEGAYNEQFF
v_call: TRBV12-3/TRBV12-4; clone_size: NA; d_call: NA; j_call: TRBJ1-2; cdr3_nt: TGTGCCAGCAGTTATAAGGGGAACTATGGCTACACCTTC; cdr3_aa: CASSYKGNYGYTF
v_call: TRBV19; clone_size: NA; d_call: TRBD1; j_call: TRBJ1-2; cdr3_nt: TGTGCCAGTAGTTCGGGACAGTTCTACACCTTC; cdr3_aa: CASSSGQFYTF
v_call: TRBV5-1; clone_size: once; d_call: TRBD1; j_call: TRBJ2-5; cdr3_nt: TGCGCCAGCAGCACCGGACAGGGCGGAACCCAGTACTTC; cdr3_aa: CASSTGQGGTQYF
v_call: TRBV10-1; clone_size: NA; d_call: TRBD1; j_call: TRBJ1-6; cdr3_nt: TGCGCCAGCAGTGAGTCGGGACAGGGTCCCTATAATTCACCCCTCCACTTT; cdr3_aa: CASSESGQGPYNSPLHF
v_call: TRBV9; clone_size: NA; d_call: NA; j_call: TRBJ1-1; cdr3_nt: TGTGCCAGCAGCCCTCTATCAGGGGCATTGACTGAAGCTTTCTTT; cdr3_aa: CASSPLSGALTEAFF
v_call: TRBV5-1; clone_size: NA; d_call: NA; j_call: TRBJ1-4; cdr3_nt: TGCGCCAGCAGCTTGGGGTCGACAGCCCCAGGGGAAAAACTGTTTTTT; cdr3_aa: CASSLGSTAPGEKLFF
v_call: TRBV5-1; clone_size: NA; d_call: NA; j_call: TRBJ2-3; cdr3_nt: TGCGCCAGCAGCGCGACTCAATTCGGGGTGGATACGCAGTATTTT; cdr3_aa: CASSATQFGVDTQYF
v_call: TRBV5-8; clone_size: NA; d_call: TRBD1; j_call: TRBJ1-1; cdr3_nt: TGTGCCAGCAGTCCTGACTGGACAGGGGGCACGTTCGCCCCAGCTTTCTTT; cdr3_aa: CASSPDWTGGTFAPAFF
v_call: TRBV9; clone_size: NA; d_call: NA; j_call: TRBJ1-2; cdr3_nt: TGTGCCAGCAGCGTAGACAGTAACTATGGCTACACCTTC; cdr3_aa: CASSVDSNYGYTF
v_call: TRBV19; clone_size: NA; d_call: NA; j_call: TRBJ1-1; cdr3_nt: TGTGCCAGTAGTATAGTGTCATGGAACACTGAAGCTTTCTTT; cdr3_aa: CASSIVSWNTEAFF
v_call: TRBV19; clone_size: NA; d_call: NA; j_call: TRBJ2-3; cdr3_nt: TGTGCCAGTAGCGTAGGGGGTTACGGCACAGATACGCAGTATTTT; cdr3_aa: CASSVGGYGTDTQYF
v_call: TRBV5-1; clone_size: once; d_call: NA; j_call: TRBJ1-6; cdr3_nt: TGCGCCAGCAGCCAGGCACCGGGACAAGTCAATTCACCCCTCCACTTT; cdr3_aa: CASSQAPGQVNSPLHF
v_call: TRBV11-2; clone_size: NA; d_call: TRBD1; j_call: TRBJ1-4; cdr3_nt: TGTGCCAGCAGCCGGGACAGGGGGAATGAAAAACTGTTTTTT; cdr3_aa: CASSRDRGNEKLFF
v_call: TRBV6-5; clone_size: NA; d_call: NA; j_call: TRBJ2-5; cdr3_nt: TGTGCCAGCCTTTCCCACTCTAGCGTGGAAGAGACCCAGTACTTC; cdr3_aa: CASLSHSSVEETQYF
v_call: TRBV5-5; clone_size: NA; d_call: NA; j_call: TRBJ2-3; cdr3_nt: TGTGCCAGCAGTCCGGCGGGGGATACGCAGTATTTT; cdr3_aa: CASSPAGDTQYF
v_call: TRBV18; clone_size: NA; d_call: TRBD2; j_call: TRBJ2-3; cdr3_nt: TGTGCCAGCTCAGGAGGACTAGCGGGGGGGCCAGTAGATACGCAGTATTTT; cdr3_aa: CASSGGLAGGPVDTQYF
v_call: TRBV7-9; clone_size: NA; d_call: NA; j_call: TRBJ2-5; cdr3_nt: TGTGCCAGCAGCTTAATCCAGGGATTGGGGGAGACCCAGTACTTC; cdr3_aa: CASSLIQGLGETQYF
v_call: TRBV29-1; clone_size: NA; d_call: TRBD2; j_call: TRBJ2-5; cdr3_nt: TGCAGCGTTGAAGTAGCGGGACAAGAGACCCAGTACTTC; cdr3_aa: CSVEVAGQETQYF
v_call: TRBV21-1; clone_size: NA; d_call: NA; j_call: TRBJ1-1; cdr3_nt: TGTGCCAGCAGCAAAGAGGGACAAACATACACTGAAGCTTTCTTT; cdr3_aa: CASSKEGQTYTEAFF
v_call: TRBV12-3/TRBV12-4; clone_size: NA; d_call: NA; j_call: TRBJ2-2; cdr3_nt: TGTGCCAGCAGAGAGAGACAGACCGGGGAGCTGTTTTTT; cdr3_aa: CASRERQTGELFF
v_call: TRBV11-2; clone_size: NA; d_call: NA; j_call: TRBJ1-6; cdr3_nt: TGTGCCAGCAGCTTAGATCACGGTTATAATTCACCCCTCCACTTT; cdr3_aa: CASSLDHGYNSPLHF
v_call: TRBV6-1; clone_size: NA; d_call: NA; j_call: TRBJ1-4; cdr3_nt: TGTGCCAGCAGTGAAGCGGCAGGGTCCCTGTTTTTT; cdr3_aa: CASSEAAGSLFF
v_call: TRBV19; clone_size: NA; d_call: NA; j_call: TRBJ1-1; cdr3_nt: TGTGCCAGTAGTCGTATGAAGGGGGACACTGAAGCTTTCTTT; cdr3_aa: CASSRMKGDTEAFF
v_call: TRBV18; clone_size: NA; d_call: NA; j_call: TRBJ1-5; cdr3_nt: TGTGCCAGCTCACCACCGGGGGCCAGGGGCAATCAGCCCCAGCATTTT; cdr3_aa: CASSPPGARGNQPQHF
v_call: TRBV9; clone_size: NA; d_call: NA; j_call: TRBJ1-2; cdr3_nt: TGTGCCAGCAGCGTAGGAGTCGGGGTTAACTATGGCTACACCTTC; cdr3_aa: CASSVGVGVNYGYTF